This T cell receptor beta chain appears in the sequencing data of a study of post-analysis software for immune sequencing data. Study summary: There were relapsing-remitting, secondary progressive and progressive-relapsing multiple sclerosis among the disease courses included.

The CDR3 is 12 amino acids. Germline V lookup: CDR1 MGHDK, CDR2 SYGVNS. Trimming left V 6 bases short and J 5 bases short, with 11 bases between. Incorporated into the TCR beta cDNA libraries were unique molecular identifiers, which served to reduce PCR and sequencing biases. TCRdb reanalysed the PCR reads using MiXCR and keeps one entry per CDR3 protein. Counted here are almost 700,000 distinct CDR3 sequences, roughly three fifths occurring once; the ten biggest clones make up approximately 10%. This clonotype was seen a few times. Its antigen is unknown. Overall study findings and caveats: Compared with controls, patients showed significantly lower normalized Chao1 diversity. Roughly five TRBV segments appeared more often in patients than in controls, and TRBV5-6, TRBV5-1 and TRBV20-1 were among these. F measure grouped same-batch samples tightly together.

The V call is TRBV25-1, the J call TRBJ2-7; D unclear. The source is a girl aged 2 to 9 with multiple sclerosis. The specimen was blood. The CDR3 nucleotides are TGTGCCAGCAGCGACCTACGGGACGAGCAGTACTTC. Translating gives CASSDLRDEQYF.